This TCR beta chain was obtained from a study of CD8+ T cells in alopecia areata. Overall study findings and caveats: Scalp specimens additionally yield sequences from normal skin's resident alphabeta T cells.

Remarks on this clone: Its target is unknown.

The CDR3 is made up of 15 amino acids. Germline V gene data show CDR1 as GTSNPN and CDR2 as SVGIG (reference sequence). Trimming cost V 2 bases and J 6 bases; bases outside gene matches: 7. Isolated RNA was reverse transcribed into cDNA used as the sequencing template. Sequencing was performed with immunoSEQ multiplex PCR; in TCRdb, only in-frame clones are kept and a portion is missing. The sample includes roughly 220,000 clones, more than 30% of them seen just once. Treatment here: oral pan-JAK inhibitor, 5-10 mg twice daily. It was from PBMCs that CD4+ and CD8+ T cells were sorted. The chain combines TRBV30 with TRBJ1-5, with TRBD1 matching over 10 bases. The starting material was CD4+ T cells sorted from blood, obtained around week 34, from a patient treated with tofacitinib. This receptor was obtained from a human donor with alopecia areata. The CDR3 here is CAWSQGQGPAQPQHF. The DNA of the CDR3 is TGTGCCTGGAGTCAGGGACAGGGGCCAGCTCAGCCCCAGCATTTT.